Following are 3 T cell receptor beta chains from one sample sequenced in a study of cytomegalovirus exposure and HLA in healthy donors. Amplification used 60 Vbeta primers and 13 Jbeta primers. Sequencing was performed with immunoSEQ multiplex PCR; in TCRdb, only in-frame clones are kept and a portion is missing. The sample includes about 130,000 clones. Sequences were obtained from PBMCs. The receptors were sampled from an older woman in good health and CMV-seronegative.

This chain uses TRBV4-1 with TRBJ2-3; the D gene is possibly TRBD2 (5 bases). V shed 2 bases and J shed 0 bases, with 12 bases lying between them. The CDR3 is 16 amino acids. CDR1 MGHRA and CDR2 YSYEKL come from the germline V gene. This chain's CDR3 is CASSQLADWSTDTQYF. The CDR3 DNA is TGCGCCAGCAGCCAACTAGCTGATTGGAGCACAGATACGCAGTATTTT.

V is TRBV10-3 and J is TRBJ2-7; D gene unclear. Germline V gene data show CDR1 as ENHRY and CDR2 as SYGVKD. The CDR3 is 14 residues long. V was clipped by 0 bases and J by 0 bases, with 6 bases between them. DNA of the CDR3: TGTGCCATCAGTGAGTCCCGTTCCTCCTACGAGCAGTACTTC. Translation gives CAISESRSSYEQYF.

The chain employs TRBV25-1 and TRBJ2-3, with a weak D call TRBD2 (5 bases). The germline V gene encodes CDR1 MGHDK and CDR2 SYGVNS. V was trimmed by 5 bases and J by 6 bases, leaving 24 bases between them. The CDR3 has 17 residues. The CDR3 DNA reads as TGTGCCAGCAGTTCCCCCGGAAAAAGGTCGTGGGAGGATACGCAGTATTTT. Translation: CASSSPGKRSWEDTQYF.